Listed below are T cell receptor beta chains from one sample, sequenced in a study of T-cell memory formation after mild COVID-19. Each CDR3 protein gets one entry after TCRdb re-called the 5' RACE reads with MiXCR. Here the sample spans about 290,000 distinct CDR3 sequences, more than 15% being singletons. The sequenced material came from PBMCs or a T cell subset sorted from them (not recorded which). These receptors all stem from a man aged 18-30 years who had mild COVID-19 (a few samples of this study predate the infection). Cell type and time point are not known. CDR3s include the opening cysteine and the closing phenylalanine or tryptophan. Fields, in order: D gene, J gene, V gene, clone size, CDR3 protein, CDR3 DNA. The D gene is left open where the match is weak. Size values are once, few and many counts, or a class for expanded clones, and some rows have none.

d_call: TRBD1
j_call: TRBJ1-2
v_call: TRBV6-5
clone_size: -
cdr3_aa: CASSYSGQGRHGYTF
cdr3_nt: TGTGCCAGCAGTTACTCTGGACAGGGCAGACACGGCTACACCTTC

d_call: TRBD2
j_call: TRBJ2-5
v_call: TRBV4-2
clone_size: -
cdr3_aa: CASSPTTSGGHTQETQYF
cdr3_nt: TGTGCCAGCAGCCCCACCACTAGCGGGGGCCATACTCAAGAGACCCAGTACTTC

d_call: TRBD2
j_call: TRBJ2-2
v_call: TRBV15
clone_size: few
cdr3_aa: CATRASPHSGGQNTGELFF
cdr3_nt: TGTGCCACCAGAGCCAGTCCCCATAGCGGGGGGCAGAACACCGGGGAGCTGTTTTTT

d_call: -
j_call: TRBJ2-7
v_call: TRBV6-2/TRBV6-3
clone_size: -
cdr3_aa: CASSVTGGNEQYF
cdr3_nt: TGTGCCAGCAGCGTTACGGGTGGAAACGAGCAGTACTTC

d_call: TRBD1
j_call: TRBJ1-2
v_call: TRBV7-9
clone_size: few
cdr3_aa: CASSLGRRAGGDYGYTF
cdr3_nt: TGTGCCAGCAGCTTAGGTCGGCGGGCAGGGGGTGACTATGGCTACACCTTC

d_call: TRBD1
j_call: TRBJ1-5
v_call: TRBV7-9
clone_size: few
cdr3_aa: CASSLVTGLSNQPQHF
cdr3_nt: TGTGCCAGCAGCCTCGTGACAGGGCTTAGCAATCAGCCCCAGCATTTT

d_call: -
j_call: TRBJ2-3
v_call: TRBV4-3
clone_size: few
cdr3_aa: CASSQVSGEGTDTQYF
cdr3_nt: TGCGCCAGCAGCCAAGTCTCTGGGGAGGGCACAGATACGCAGTATTTT

d_call: TRBD1
j_call: TRBJ1-1
v_call: TRBV12-3/TRBV12-4
clone_size: -
cdr3_aa: CASSPIQGASTEAFF
cdr3_nt: TGTGCCAGCAGTCCAATACAGGGGGCGTCGACTGAAGCTTTCTTT

d_call: -
j_call: TRBJ2-3
v_call: TRBV5-1
clone_size: -
cdr3_aa: CASSPRQVDTQYF
cdr3_nt: TGCGCCAGCAGCCCCAGACAGGTGGATACGCAGTATTTT

d_call: -
j_call: TRBJ2-3
v_call: TRBV2
clone_size: few
cdr3_aa: CASSRDRHTDTQYF
cdr3_nt: TGTGCCAGCAGCCGGGACCGACACACAGATACGCAGTATTTT

d_call: -
j_call: TRBJ1-2
v_call: TRBV6-6
clone_size: few
cdr3_aa: CASSEIPQGGYTF
cdr3_nt: TGTGCCAGCAGTGAAATTCCTCAGGGGGGCTACACCTTC

d_call: -
j_call: TRBJ2-7
v_call: TRBV29-1
clone_size: -
cdr3_aa: CSVEVAYEQYF
cdr3_nt: TGCAGCGTTGAAGTAGCCTACGAGCAGTACTTC

d_call: TRBD2
j_call: TRBJ2-5
v_call: TRBV5-1
clone_size: few
cdr3_aa: CASSFAGTSGFGETQYF
cdr3_nt: TGCGCCAGCAGCTTCGCCGGGACTAGCGGTTTTGGGGAGACCCAGTACTTC

d_call: -
j_call: TRBJ1-4
v_call: TRBV3-1
clone_size: few
cdr3_aa: CASSYGTESLKLFF
cdr3_nt: TGTGCCAGCAGCTATGGGACCGAATCCCTAAAACTGTTTTTT

d_call: -
j_call: TRBJ2-1
v_call: TRBV20-1
clone_size: -
cdr3_aa: CSARELSSVEFF
cdr3_nt: TGCAGTGCTAGAGAACTATCGAGCGTGGAGTTCTTC

d_call: TRBD2
j_call: TRBJ2-1
v_call: TRBV7-2
clone_size: few
cdr3_aa: CASSLEGRRTSGTYNEQFF
cdr3_nt: TGTGCCAGCAGCTTAGAAGGACGTAGGACTAGCGGAACCTACAATGAGCAGTTCTTC

d_call: TRBD1
j_call: TRBJ2-1
v_call: TRBV9
clone_size: many
cdr3_aa: CASSAGQGSEQFF
cdr3_nt: TGTGCCAGCAGCGCCGGACAGGGGAGTGAGCAGTTCTTC

d_call: -
j_call: TRBJ2-1
v_call: TRBV6-1
clone_size: few
cdr3_aa: CASRGNDYNEQFF
cdr3_nt: TGTGCCAGCAGAGGGAATGATTACAATGAGCAGTTCTTC

d_call: TRBD1
j_call: TRBJ1-2
v_call: TRBV18
clone_size: -
cdr3_aa: CASSPTGDYGYTF
cdr3_nt: TGTGCCAGCTCACCAACAGGGGACTATGGCTACACCTTC

d_call: -
j_call: TRBJ2-5
v_call: TRBV20-1
clone_size: -
cdr3_aa: CSAPGFRSETQYF
cdr3_nt: TGCAGTGCTCCGGGTTTCCGCTCGGAGACCCAGTACTTC

d_call: -
j_call: TRBJ1-5
v_call: TRBV20-1
clone_size: many
cdr3_aa: CSARAGSSNQPQHF
cdr3_nt: TGCAGTGCTAGAGCCGGGTCGAGCAATCAGCCCCAGCATTTT

d_call: TRBD2
j_call: TRBJ2-1
v_call: TRBV10-3
clone_size: -
cdr3_aa: CAISGISGGASYNEQFF
cdr3_nt: TGTGCCATCAGTGGAATTAGCGGGGGGGCGTCCTACAATGAGCAGTTCTTC

d_call: -
j_call: TRBJ2-2
v_call: TRBV7-2
clone_size: many
cdr3_aa: CASSLDSVNTGELFF
cdr3_nt: TGTGCCAGCAGCTTAGACTCTGTAAACACCGGGGAGCTGTTTTTT

d_call: -
j_call: TRBJ2-3
v_call: TRBV10-3
clone_size: few
cdr3_aa: CAISEEQDTQYF
cdr3_nt: TGTGCCATCAGTGAGGAGCAGGATACGCAGTATTTT

d_call: -
j_call: TRBJ2-7
v_call: TRBV7-2
clone_size: many
cdr3_aa: CASSPGVGSYEQYF
cdr3_nt: TGTGCCAGCAGCCCCGGAGTTGGTTCCTACGAGCAGTACTTC

d_call: -
j_call: TRBJ1-5
v_call: TRBV19
clone_size: -
cdr3_aa: CASSTHTGTDSNQPQHF
cdr3_nt: TGTGCCAGTAGTACCCATACCGGGACCGATAGCAATCAGCCCCAGCATTTT

d_call: TRBD2
j_call: TRBJ2-5
v_call: TRBV5-1
clone_size: many
cdr3_aa: CASFRGTSRETQYF
cdr3_nt: TGCGCCAGCTTCCGAGGGACTAGCAGGGAGACCCAGTACTTC

d_call: TRBD1
j_call: TRBJ1-1
v_call: TRBV28
clone_size: -
cdr3_aa: CASSLLGQGHEAFF
cdr3_nt: TGTGCCAGCAGTCTCCTGGGACAGGGGCATGAAGCTTTCTTT

d_call: -
j_call: TRBJ1-6
v_call: TRBV6-6
clone_size: -
cdr3_aa: CASSYSIREDSPLHF
cdr3_nt: TGTGCCAGCAGTTACTCGATTAGGGAGGATTCACCCCTCCACTTT

d_call: TRBD1
j_call: TRBJ1-4
v_call: TRBV28
clone_size: -
cdr3_aa: CASSFVLLPGQGAQGEKLFF
cdr3_nt: TGTGCCAGCAGTTTCGTTCTACTTCCGGGACAGGGGGCGCAGGGTGAAAAACTGTTTTTT

d_call: -
j_call: TRBJ2-7
v_call: TRBV7-2
clone_size: many
cdr3_aa: CASSLTFTYEQYF
cdr3_nt: TGTGCCAGCAGCTTAACTTTTACCTACGAGCAGTACTTC

d_call: TRBD2
j_call: TRBJ2-1
v_call: TRBV24-1
clone_size: few
cdr3_aa: CATSGGTSGGYNEQFF
cdr3_nt: TGTGCCACCAGTGGCGGGACTAGCGGGGGATACAATGAGCAGTTCTTC

d_call: -
j_call: TRBJ1-1
v_call: TRBV10-3
clone_size: -
cdr3_aa: CAISESSKTEAFF
cdr3_nt: TGTGCCATCAGTGAGTCAAGCAAAACTGAAGCTTTCTTT

d_call: TRBD1
j_call: TRBJ1-2
v_call: TRBV7-2
clone_size: -
cdr3_aa: CASSRSGGASIYGYTF
cdr3_nt: TGTGCCAGCAGCCGTTCAGGGGGGGCCTCGATCTATGGCTACACCTTC

d_call: -
j_call: TRBJ2-2
v_call: TRBV20-1
clone_size: -
cdr3_aa: CSAKRDSVPGELFF
cdr3_nt: TGCAGTGCCAAACGGGACTCTGTTCCCGGGGAGCTGTTTTTT

d_call: -
j_call: TRBJ1-4
v_call: TRBV5-1
clone_size: -
cdr3_aa: CASSADRHNEKLFF
cdr3_nt: TGCGCCAGCAGCGCGGACAGACATAATGAAAAACTGTTTTTT

d_call: TRBD1
j_call: TRBJ1-2
v_call: TRBV6-5
clone_size: once
cdr3_aa: CASSYSVTGTGFGYTF
cdr3_nt: TGTGCCAGCAGTTACTCTGTTACCGGGACAGGGTTCGGCTACACCTTC

d_call: TRBD1
j_call: TRBJ1-1
v_call: TRBV19
clone_size: -
cdr3_aa: CASSMGWGQGALDAFF
cdr3_nt: TGTGCCAGTAGTATGGGGTGGGGACAGGGGGCACTGGATGCTTTCTTT

d_call: TRBD2
j_call: TRBJ2-5
v_call: TRBV20-1
clone_size: -
cdr3_aa: CSATGTSGNQETQYF
cdr3_nt: TGCAGTGCGACCGGGACTAGCGGTAACCAAGAGACCCAGTACTTC

d_call: -
j_call: TRBJ2-2
v_call: TRBV15
clone_size: -
cdr3_aa: CATRDFVNTGELFF
cdr3_nt: TGTGCCACCCGGGACTTTGTTAACACCGGGGAGCTGTTTTTT

d_call: -
j_call: TRBJ2-1
v_call: TRBV7-7
clone_size: many
cdr3_aa: CASSLSIADNEQFF
cdr3_nt: TGTGCTAGCAGCTTGTCGATAGCGGACAATGAGCAGTTCTTC

d_call: TRBD2
j_call: TRBJ2-3
v_call: TRBV6-6
clone_size: many
cdr3_aa: CASSYLTAGTDTQYF
cdr3_nt: TGTGCCAGCAGTTATTTAACAGCGGGGACAGATACGCAGTATTTT

d_call: -
j_call: TRBJ2-3
v_call: TRBV6-2/TRBV6-3
clone_size: many
cdr3_aa: CASSYLQATQYF
cdr3_nt: TGTGCCAGCAGTTACCTACAGGCTACGCAGTATTTT

d_call: TRBD1
j_call: TRBJ1-1
v_call: TRBV7-9
clone_size: -
cdr3_aa: CASSSGQGRTEAFF
cdr3_nt: TGTGCCAGCAGCTCAGGACAGGGGAGGACTGAAGCTTTCTTT

d_call: -
j_call: TRBJ1-6
v_call: TRBV27
clone_size: few
cdr3_aa: CASSLRTLTPLHF
cdr3_nt: TGTGCCAGCAGTCTCCGGACCCTAACACCCCTCCACTTT

d_call: -
j_call: TRBJ2-1
v_call: TRBV20-1
clone_size: -
cdr3_aa: CSARERSSYNEQFF
cdr3_nt: TGCAGTGCTAGGGAGCGGAGCTCCTACAATGAGCAGTTCTTC

d_call: -
j_call: TRBJ1-1
v_call: TRBV11-2
clone_size: many
cdr3_aa: CASSPRFYGAFF
cdr3_nt: TGTGCCAGCAGCCCCCGCTTTTATGGCGCTTTCTTT

d_call: -
j_call: TRBJ2-2
v_call: TRBV15
clone_size: few
cdr3_aa: CATSRDLRRGTNTGELFF
cdr3_nt: TGTGCCACCAGCAGAGATCTCAGGAGGGGGACGAACACCGGGGAGCTGTTTTTT

d_call: TRBD2
j_call: TRBJ2-3
v_call: TRBV6-2/TRBV6-3
clone_size: -
cdr3_aa: CASSYFLAGGTDTQYF
cdr3_nt: TGTGCCAGCAGTTACTTCCTAGCGGGAGGCACAGATACGCAGTATTTT

d_call: -
j_call: TRBJ2-3
v_call: TRBV6-4
clone_size: few
cdr3_aa: CASSDSWGATDTQYF
cdr3_nt: TGTGCCAGCAGTGACTCGTGGGGCGCGACAGATACGCAGTATTTT

d_call: TRBD1
j_call: TRBJ2-4
v_call: TRBV6-2/TRBV6-3
clone_size: -
cdr3_aa: CASSSQVDRAAKNIQYF
cdr3_nt: TGTGCCAGCAGTTCACAAGTCGACAGGGCAGCCAAAAACATTCAGTACTTC

d_call: -
j_call: TRBJ2-1
v_call: TRBV5-1
clone_size: many
cdr3_aa: CASSAYVEISYNEQFF
cdr3_nt: TGCGCCAGCAGCGCCTACGTCGAAATCTCCTACAATGAGCAGTTCTTC

d_call: TRBD1
j_call: TRBJ2-3
v_call: TRBV6-5
clone_size: -
cdr3_aa: CASRIRTGGWDTQYF
cdr3_nt: TGTGCCAGCAGAATACGGACAGGGGGCTGGGATACGCAGTATTTT

d_call: -
j_call: TRBJ2-3
v_call: TRBV9
clone_size: -
cdr3_aa: CASSPRGAPGTDTQYF
cdr3_nt: TGTGCCAGCAGCCCTCGGGGGGCCCCGGGCACAGATACGCAGTATTTT